Below are 19 T cell receptor beta chains sequenced from a single sample in a study of T cell responses to AZD1222 COVID-19 vaccine. Assay: immunoSEQ multiplex PCR; the TCRdb copy retains only in-frame clones and omits some. The data show about 150,000 clones, more than 70% seen once. This sample comprised peripheral blood, obtained on day 0 of MenACWY control vaccination. The receptors come from an adult in good health.

This clone was counted between two and nine times. J is TRBJ1-5 and V is TRBV27; D is unclear. This CDR3 is built from 12 residues. Trimming removed 4 bases from V and 6 bases from J, with 7 bases in between. Per the germline V gene, CDR1 is MNHEY and CDR2 is SMNVEV (reference sequence). DNA for the CDR3: TGTGCCAGCAGTTCCCTCGGTCAGCCCCAGCATTTT. Translated: CASSSLGQPQHF.

CDR3 in amino acids: CASSPSWGRRQFF. For the CDR3, the DNA is TGTGCCAGCAGTCCCTCGTGGGGACGAAGGCAGTTCTTC. This chain joins TRBV6-5 and TRBJ2-1, with D perhaps assigned TRBD1 or TRBD2 (5 bases each). Trimming removed 5 bases at V and 12 bases at J, with 17 bases between. In germline, CDR1 is MNHEY, CDR2 SVGAGI. CDR3 length equals 13 residues.

V gene TRBV28 combines with J gene TRBJ2-3; no clear D. V lost 2 bases to trimming and J lost 2 bases, with 11 bases between them. The CDR3 consists of 15 residues. Germline CDR1 MDHEN, CDR2 SYDVKM. The CDR3 protein is CASSLIRRNTDTQYF. CDR3 sequence (DNA): TGTGCCAGCAGTTTAATCCGGCGAAACACAGATACGCAGTATTTT.

Written as DNA, the CDR3 is TGCGCCAGCAGCTACGAGGGACTGAGCTCTGGAAACACCATATATTTT. Amino acid sequence: CASSYEGLSSGNTIYF. The chain uses TRBV5-1 and TRBJ1-3; D perhaps matches TRBD1 (5 bases). The CDR3 extends over 16 amino acids. Trimming took 3 bases from V and 0 from J, leaving 13 bases between them. Per the germline V gene, CDR1 is SGHRS and CDR2 is YFSETQ.

This clone is a singleton in its sample. The chain uses TRBV18 and TRBJ1-6; 8 bases match TRBD1. Germline V lookup: CDR1 KGHSH, CDR2 LQKENI. This CDR3 region has 13 residues. Unmatched junction bases numbered 3, after V lost 4 bases and J lost 10 bases. CDR3 DNA: TGTGCCAGCTCACTGGACAGGGAGTCACCCCTCCACTTT. This encodes CASSLDRESPLHF.

Comments on this clone: Within the sample, other DNA sequences also encode this same CDR3. This chain uses TRBV5-1 with TRBJ2-3; TRBD1 agrees at 10 bases. In germline, CDR1 is SGHRS, CDR2 YFSETQ. The CDR3 is made up of 15 amino acids. After removal of 0 bases from V and 6 bases from J, the junction contained 4 bases not matched to a gene. CDR3 in DNA: TGCGCCAGCAGCTTGGGGGACAGGGGTCGGGATACGCAGTATTTT. Translation gives CASSLGDRGRDTQYF. Together with reference TRBV5-1 and TRBJ2-3, the CDR3 gives the full variable domain: KAGVTQTPRYLIKTRGQQVTLSCSPISGHRSVSWYQQTPGQGLQFLFEYFSETQRNKGNFPGRFSGRQFSNSRSEMNVSTLELGDSALYLCASSLGDRGRDTQYFGPGTRLTVL.

This clone was picked up a small number of times. The chain joins TRBV18 to TRBJ2-5; D is ambiguous. Trimming removed 0 bases at V and 5 bases at J, with 10 bases between. The CDR3 has 14 amino acids. In germline, CDR1 is KGHSH, CDR2 LQKENI. The CDR3 DNA is TGTGCCAGCTCACCACCGTCCAGCATGGAGACCCAGTACTTC. It codes for CASSPPSSMETQYF.

The rearrangement uses TRBV29-1 and TRBJ2-6; 10 bases line up with TRBD1. CDR3 length: 16 amino acids. CDR1 and CDR2 (germline): SQVTM, ANQGSEA. V gave up 5 bases and J gave up 3 bases; unmatched junction bases: 7. The CDR3 bases are TGCAGCGTTCGACAGGGGGCGGACTTTGGGGCCAACGTCCTGACTTTC. Translating gives CSVRQGADFGANVLTF.

The CDR3 region is CASSPGQGAGGTEAFF. Written as DNA, the CDR3 is TGTGCCAGCAGCCCGGGACAGGGGGCGGGGGGCACTGAAGCTTTCTTT. The chain employs TRBV11-3 and TRBJ1-1, with 12 bases lining up with TRBD1. The CDR3 consists of 16 residues. J was trimmed by 4 bases and V by 5 bases; bases with no gene match: 8. Germline values: CDR1 SGHNT, CDR2 YENEEA.

V and J are TRBV6-5 and TRBJ2-7; no clear D gene. The CDR3 length is 15 residues. Trimming took off 4 bases at V and 5 bases at J, with 18 bases between the two ends. The germline CDR1 and CDR2 sequences are MNHEY and SVGAGI. CDR3 loop: CASSSASGSPHEQYF. The CDR3 DNA reads as TGTGCCAGCAGTTCCGCCTCCGGGTCCCCCCACGAGCAGTACTTC.

The V and J genes are TRBV7-2 and TRBJ2-1, with D possibly TRBD2 on 6 matching bases. V was trimmed by 4 bases and J by 8 bases, leaving 12 bases between them. The CDR3 spans 13 residues. Germline lookup yields CDR1 SGHTA and CDR2 FQGNSA. This CDR3 reads CASSYSWGDEQFF. The CDR3 DNA sequence: TGTGCCAGCAGCTACTCTTGGGGGGATGAGCAGTTCTTC.

This clone was seen more than once but under ten times. The chain recombines TRBV27 with TRBJ2-5, with 8 bases aligning to TRBD1. Germline values: CDR1 MNHEY, CDR2 SMNVEV (reference sequence). V gave up 6 bases and J gave up 4 bases; unmatched junction bases: 10. This CDR3 region has 15 residues. The CDR3 DNA follows: TGTGCCAGCAGGGTGACAGGGGCCTTTGGAGAGACCCAGTACTTC. This encodes CASRVTGAFGETQYF.

The chain combines TRBV7-2 with TRBJ1-6; 7 nucleotides match TRBD1. CDR1 is SGHTA and CDR2 is FQGNSA in the germline V gene. V trimming: 6 bases; J trimming: 7 bases; junction bases outside the gene matches: 6. CDR3 size: 14 residues. The CDR3 DNA reads TGTGCCAGCAGTCGACAGGGTTCCAATTCACCCCTCCACTTT. It translates to CASSRQGSNSPLHF.

The CDR3 loop reads CASIDRGRAETQYF. The CDR3, as DNA: TGTGCCAGCATCGACAGGGGGCGCGCAGAGACCCAGTACTTC. This chain joins TRBV5-4 and TRBJ2-5, with TRBD1 matching over 10 bases. Germline V CDR1 and CDR2: SGHNT, YYREEE (reference sequence). Trimming took 6 bases from V and 4 from J; bases not matched to a gene: 6. The CDR3 is made up of 14 amino acids.

The chain carries TRBV21-1 and TRBJ2-1; the table gives TRBD2 as D, unverified against the DNA. TRBV21-1 is labeled a pseudogene. CDR3 size: 18 residues. The CDR3 sequence: CASGYLLGLAGGYNEQFF. The CDR3, as DNA: TGTGCCAGCGGCTATCTTCTGGGACTAGCGGGGGGCTACAATGAGCAGTTCTTC.

The sample holds a few counts of this clone. The J gene is TRBJ2-1, the V gene TRBV7-2; 15 bases are a match to TRBD2. The V and J ends lost 5 bases and 6 bases, in that order; junction bases with no gene match: 11. Germline V CDR1 and CDR2: SGHTA, FQGNSA. This CDR3 is built from 18 residues. In nucleotides, the CDR3 is TGTGCCAGCAGCACCCCATCCGGGACTAGCGGGAGGAGCAATGAGCAGTTCTTC. Its translation: CASSTPSGTSGRSNEQFF.

The chain employs TRBV23-1 and TRBJ1-5; the D is unclear. TRBV23-1 is given ORF status, its function remaining uncertain. Trimming stripped 8 bases from V and 7 bases from J, with 18 bases between. CDR3 length: 14 residues. CDR3 sequence reads: CASCDPLLGQPQHF. For the CDR3, the DNA is TGCGCCAGCTGCGACCCTTTGTTGGGGCAGCCCCAGCATTTT.

This chain connects TRBV28 to TRBJ2-7; no clear D. Germline CDR1 reads MDHEN; CDR2 reads SYDVKM. This CDR3 contains 11 residues. Deletions cut 11 bases from V and 11 bases from J, with 19 bases between. The CDR3 region has the DNA TGTGCCTCATCGTCGGCAGGCTCCGAGTACTTC. This translates into CASSSAGSEYF.

On this clone: Other nucleotide sequences from this sample produce the same CDR3. The V gene is TRBV29-1, the J gene TRBJ2-5; D remains unclear. CDR1 is SQVTM, CDR2 ANQGSEA, per germline. This CDR3 region has 11 residues. Trimming removed 6 bases from V and 1 base from J, with 6 bases in between. The CDR3 bases are TGCAGCGTCGGCCCCCAAGAGACCCAGTACTTC. As protein: CSVGPQETQYF.